This record concerns one TCR beta chain sequence. Its antigen remains unidentified. Base qualities are not recorded, but no much larger clone differs from it by a single base. The V end loses 2 bases and the J end loses 5 bases, and a stretch of 12 bases separates them. CDR1 and CDR2, looked up from the germline V gene, are MNHNS and SASEGT. The CDR3 runs 14 residues from the cysteine to the phenylalanine. This entry keeps only the CDR3 DNA: 42 bases, framed from base 1. In total, roughly 670 healthy bone marrow donors made up the cohort. All cohort members were sampled while nominally healthy, although unrecorded immune exposures were likely present. The donor tested CMV seronegative and was one of the 352 seronegative cohort members. Each donor provided a peripheral blood sample, and peripheral blood mononuclear cells were used for TCR beta sequencing. The Qiagen DNeasy Blood Extraction Kit was used to extract genomic DNA from the blood cell samples.

The data originate from a study of cytomegalovirus exposure and HLA in healthy donors (dated by TCRdb to about 2017). Background on the whole study: In an earlier analysis of fewer than 750 of the donors, less than 350 Gb of sequence data and 117 million unique TCR beta sequences from roughly 180 million T cells were reported. Among the approximately 400 genotyped donors, more than 70% belonged to the genetic ancestry cluster associated with self-reported Caucasian donors. An earlier analysis of approximately 580 of the donors used high-throughput TCR beta sequencing to judge whether each TCR beta V gene segment behaved as functional or pseudogenic. The number of typed donors differed by locus: roughly 629-640 for A, B, C, DRB1 and DQB1; approximately 530 for DQA1; 606 for DPA1; and about 450 for DPB1. Five DR-DQ haplotypes were handled as single units for association and clustering, since linkage in the cohort was strong. The study aimed to test whether signatures of past pathogen exposure could be identified by cataloging public T cell receptors. A later genetic analysis used genome-wide SNP genotypes for about three fifths of the 666 donors, treating that subset as a discovery cohort. The T cell repertoires of 670 or so subjects were profiled by immunosequencing and related to cytomegalovirus serostatus. Approximately 330 gigabases of sequencing data and around 90 million unique TCR sequences made up an early release that covered some 640 HLA-typed donors. Both class I and class II loci were covered by HLA typing, at four-digit resolution. To study patterns of TCR occurrence, a later analysis re-analyzed previously published TCR beta repertoires from 500 to 850 donors and added high-resolution HLA genotyping. Besides the first cohort of some 670 subjects, a separate validation cohort made up of over 100 different subjects was used. Among 300 to 500 genotyped donors of the cohort, an average of approximately 240,000 unique TCR beta nucleotide sequences was sequenced per donor, of which approximately 19% were non-productive. Alongside the repertoire data, information on donor age, sex, ethnicity and CMV serostatus was compiled. High-throughput TCR immunosequencing, statistical association of individual TCRs with disease status, and machine learning were combined to predict cytomegalovirus infection status. All discovery cohort repertoires had been generated using a single sequencing platform. Rather than drawing on any new phenotypic data, the later analysis identified candidate immune exposures from TCR beta sequences and the way those sequences occurred across donors. Results the study describes overall, beyond this receptor: Assigning TCR associations to individual alleles was difficult when HLA alleles, especially DR and DQ, strongly co-occurred. The sequencing pipeline was judged likely to have produced a cluster of highly shared sequence variants as a technical artifact. In vitro tests confirmed that a few of the cytomegalovirus-associated TCR beta chains recognize cytomegalovirus antigens. At a false discovery rate of 0.05, a later analysis linked about 16,000 TCR beta sequences to specific HLA alleles. Across donors, most TCR sequences were observed very rarely, whereas some public TCRs were present in many individuals. Sequencing depth was assumed to be roughly uniform across donors in the presence/absence analyses, though that assumption may not hold. In a later analysis, several top co-occurrence clusters were reported to appear linked to parvovirus B19, influenza, CMV and Epstein-Barr virus. The authors suggested that the approach could potentially be generalized to other disease states and immunological phenotypes. The classifier was reported to diagnose cytomegalovirus status with high specificity and sensitivity in both the original cohort and the validation cohort. Some IMGT-functional V segments, including TRBV6-2 and TRBV6-3, could not be told apart with the 87-base-pair reads, so those segments were excluded. Correlated functional status among segregating V segments might be attributable to linkage disequilibrium, but an unknown experimental factor could not be ruled out. The earlier analysis of almost 600 of the donors excluded roughly 17 rarely observed V segments, including chromosome 9 orphons, because counts were too low. According to a later analysis, TCR association rates differed among HLA loci, with DRB1 alleles showing the most associated TCRs and HLA-C alleles showing the fewest. An association between a missense DCLRE1C variant and V-gene and J-gene trimming of TCR beta chains was found in a later genetic analysis and replicated in an independent cohort. Because some donors lacked HLA typing at each locus, the association tests relied only on the typed subset. In this cohort, only TCR beta chains were sequenced, and detectable features were limited by the absence of alpha or paired-chain data. In an earlier analysis of around 600 of the donors, most TCR beta V segments were observed in productive rearrangements about 87% or about 30% of the time, broadly matching IMGT annotations. CMV serostatus was the only immune exposure information available for the cohort. A later analysis found that most CMV-associated TCR beta chains appeared HLA-restricted, with HLA associations seemingly driven largely by CMV exposure. In a later analysis, HLA-associated TCR beta chains were found to be more clonally expanded and to have lower generation probabilities than equally common non-associated chains. According to a later genetic analysis, donors in an Asian-associated ancestry cluster had fewer N-insertions in productive TCRs than the approximately 630-donor mean. A further reported finding was that TCR beta sequences accurately predicted the HLA-A and HLA-B alleles for most subjects in the first cohort. The study listed 150 to 200 TCR beta chains as associated with cytomegalovirus.

Library construction relied on the immunoSEQ multiplex PCR assay. A mixture of 60 forward primers for TCR Vbeta segments and 13 reverse primers for TCR Jbeta segments was used in the multiplex PCR. Amplification of the CDR3 region of rearranged TCR beta genes was performed with a multiplex PCR assay on genomic DNA. On the Illumina HiSeq System, the amplified TCR beta libraries were sequenced as 87-base-pair reads. In the original analysis: In a later analysis, 80 million or so unique TCR beta chains were counted across the 500 to 850 repertoires, and around 11 million of these chains were shared by at least two donors. To remove PCR and sequencing errors, raw reads were error-corrected and collapsed into unique sequences using a nearest-neighbor algorithm that merged closely related sequences. Alignment of CDR3 sequences to IMGT reference sequences was used to assign V, D and J gene segments. Each retained sequence needed at least a six-nucleotide match to both a V gene segment and a J gene segment. A rearrangement was called productive if the CDR3 had no stop codons and remained in frame with V and J, and every other rearrangement was called non-productive. CDR3 was defined according to IMGT convention as the region running from the second conserved V-encoded cysteine to the conserved J-encoded phenylalanine. Sequences without an unambiguous match to a single V gene segment were excluded from the earlier analysis of approximately 600 of the donors. In an earlier analysis of approximately 550 of the donors, V segments were called functional above 56.7% productive rearrangements and were called segregating when the between-donor standard deviation exceeded 5%. A statistical classification framework was built for diagnosing cytomegalovirus status from the catalog of TCR beta chain sequences. In a later analysis, TCR nucleotide sequences were compared against IMGT/GENE-DB human TR gene sequences so that V and J genes could be assigned. A later analysis assigned CDR3 sequences and most-parsimonious VDJ recombination scenarios with the TCRdist pipeline. In a later analysis, every TCR beta chain was defined by the combination of its CDR3 amino acid sequence and its V-gene family, and reads without a unique V-gene family were dropped. In a later analysis, approximately 590 highly shared, low-generation-probability nucleotide sequences were removed to address suspected cross-contamination and a sequencing artifact. For each public chain, a later analysis derived a clonal expansion index from normalized ranks of inferred template counts within each repertoire. In a later analysis, generation probabilities were computed with a VDJ recombination model fitted to out-of-frame rearrangements, and the resulting probabilities were checked against IGoR. Hypergeometric tests were used in a later analysis to score TCR-TCR, TCR-HLA and TCR-CMV co-occurrence, with a repertoire-size bias correction applied to the TCR pairs. In a later analysis, false discovery rates were estimated by permuting HLA or CMV assignments 20 times. In a later analysis, co-occurring TCRs were grouped using DBSCAN, with TCRdist sequence similarity added in when clustering inside HLA-allele-positive subsets. Repertoires with fewer than 30,000 or more than 120,000 public chains were left out of co-occurrence clustering, as were five repertoires with anomalous nucleotide sharing. In its TCRdb copy, this immuneACCESS table keeps in-frame sequences only and misses some clones. Where compared with another copy, unresolved V genes explain less than half of these, and the others have no known cause. V and J calls and clone size are copied from that table; D and trimming were computed from the DNA. This sample has about 140,000 clones in its table, and 76% of those were observed once. The ten biggest clones cover approximately 1.8% of the sample.

Input material: PBMCs. This chain joins TRBV6-1 to TRBJ2-5; TRBD1 is possibly the D segment (6 matching bases). The sequence was obtained from a man aged 40-50 years in good health and CMV-seronegative. The encoded CDR3 is CASSENRVYETQYF. DNA sequence: TGTGCCAGCAGTGAAAACAGGGTGTATGAGACCCAGTACTTC.